This TCR beta chain was captured by sequencing in a study of monozygotic twins with cystic fibrosis. Study-wide results and limits: Co-twins had the most similar V usage for 13 of 16 pairs, J for 8.

Some clones are missing from TCRdb's copy, which holds only in-frame ones; the method was immunoSEQ multiplex PCR. The table has 30,000 to 35,000 clones, 90% to 97% seen once. V was pared by 3 bases and J by 4 bases, with 6 bases between. CDR1 and CDR2 (germline): WSHSY, SAAADI. This CDR3 comprises 12 residues. As regards this clone: Its antigen is as yet unknown.

This chain joins TRBV10-2 and TRBJ2-5; D uncertain. The source is a girl aged 2-10 years with cystic fibrosis. Sequenced: blood. As DNA, the CDR3 is TGCGCCAGCAGTGAAGTAGGAGAGACCCAGTACTTC. Its translation: CASSEVGETQYF.